This entry is about one T cell receptor (beta chain). These data come from a study of blood T cell repertoires in COVID-19. V lost 10 bases to trimming and J lost 7 bases; unmatched junction nucleotides: 14. The length of the CDR3 is 14 residues. Germline V lookup: CDR1 MNHEY, CDR2 SVGAGI. Profiled with immunoSEQ multiplex PCR; TCRdb holds only in-frame clones, not every one. The sample has hundreds of thousands of clones, approximately 90% seen once. The clonotype originates from an older woman who had recovered from COVID-19. Specimen: PBMCs or T cells enriched from blood (not recorded which). The gene calls are TRBV6-5 and TRBJ2-5, with 8 positions matching TRBD1. For the CDR3, the DNA is TGTGCCATCAGACTTCAGGGGGCGCCCGGGACCCAGTACTTC. It encodes CAIRLQGAPGTQYF.